This T cell receptor beta chain came from a study of metastatic and nonmetastatic thyroid tumors. Study summary: Patients with malignant and benign thyroid disease provided blood and tumor or nodule tissue, whose repertoires were compared. Study-wide results and caveats: According to reports, the diversity of TCR beta was significantly higher in malignant thyroid tumors than in benign nodules, and this held in both blood and tumor samples.

Authors' methods: Construction of a distant-metastasis classifier for papillary thyroid cancer relied on CDR3 differences across clinicopathological groups. TCRdb re-clonotyped the PCR reads via MiXCR. These V and J calls originate from TCRdb's pipeline instead of the authors' own analysis. The data contain some 21,000 clones, around 25% of them singletons. Until they underwent thyroid surgery, no patient had received any treatment. This clone was counted only a few times. No antigen is known for it. Germline CDR1 is MDHEN and CDR2 is SYDVKM. Trimming took off 1 base at V and 1 base at J, with 8 bases between the two ends. This CDR3 has 16 residues.

The source of this sequence is a male donor with papillary thyroid cancer or a benign thyroid nodule (not recorded which). Some clones in this sample may be carry-over from other donors' samples. What was sequenced was blood. The J gene is TRBJ2-6, the V gene TRBV28; a possible D gene is TRBD1 (6 bases). CDR3 in amino acids: CASSLLQGSGANVLTF. The DNA for the CDR3 is TGTGCCAGCAGTTTATTGCAGGGGTCTGGGGCCAACGTCCTGACTTTC.